What follows describes a single T cell receptor (beta chain). The target antigen is unknown. Produced via immunoSEQ multiplex PCR; TCRdb's table is partial and in-frame only. Here the sample spans more than 20,000 clones, under 85% being singletons. Before the COVID-19 pandemic, during about 2010-2019, CD4+ T cells were taken from unexposed donors. CD4+ T cells were isolated from the cells after more than nine days of culture. The data stem from a study of CD4 T cells in relation to SARS-CoV-2 and coronaviruses. The study's findings and limits: Each donor contributed either pre-pandemic or post-infection samples, not both.

This clonotype was sampled from a human donor in good health. Sequencing was done on a sample of CD4+ T cells from PBMCs, cultured in vitro.

The CDR3 nucleotides are TGTGCCAGCAGCAAAATGAGGGGGGCGCGCCCTACAGATACGCAGTATTTT. Its translation is CASSKMRGARPTDTQYF. This chain links TRBV21-1 with TRBJ2-3. TRBV21-1 is a known pseudogene. The CDR3 runs 17 residues.